This entry is about one T cell receptor (beta chain). Its binding antigen is unknown. No qualities accompany the bases; no much larger clone lies one base away. The immunoSEQ Assay, a bias-controlled multiplex PCR, was used to amplify TCRbeta CDR3 regions from genomic DNA. Turning to the authors' computational methods: Within the assay, amplification of reference gene primers was used to estimate how many nucleated cells each sample contained. To quantify the absolute abundance of each unique TCRbeta CDR3 rearrangement, sequence reads were collapsed and filtered. For each sample, productive Simpson clonality was calculated as the square root of Simpson's diversity index across productive rearrangements. This is the immuneACCESS table as TCRdb keeps it, with only in-frame sequences that have V and J called. A part of the clones is gone; compared with another copy, unresolved V genes explain less than half, and the rest is unexplained. V and J calls plus clone size are reproduced from that table; the DNA served to infer D and trimming. Across this sample there are roughly 200,000 clones, with 86% seen only once. The top ten constitute over 3% of the sample.

These data are taken from a study of blood T cell repertoires in COVID-19 (dated by TCRdb to 2020 to 2021). Study-wide context: Samples from collaborators originated in the United States, Italy and Spain and spanned both the acute and convalescent phases of COVID-19. Subjects who had been exposed to COVID-19, were actively infected with it, or had recovered from it provided the deeply sampled blood TCRbeta repertoires that made up the dataset. The samples were drawn from the first 160 participants of the ongoing ImmuneRACE study and from 1,254 subjects provided by 6 global collaborators. Nearly every sample came with metadata listing a de-identified subject ID, COVID-19 status, age in years and sex. Where available, HLA class I and class II types were taken from metadata supplied by the sample provider and were not determined by assay-based typing. The material from the prospective study consisted of cDNA or gDNA derived from T cells, B-cell-depleted T cells, or PBMCs. A freely available public database, intended as a resource for researchers studying the immune response to SARS-CoV-2, is where the repertoires were released.

Participants in the prospective study were aged roughly 18 to 89 years, lived in 24 United States geographic areas, and enrolled through a virtual design. In the prospective study, participants were assigned to cohorts based on the clinical history participants reported in a screening survey and a study questionnaire. In the prospective study, mobile phlebotomists collected whole blood, serum and a nasopharyngeal or oropharyngeal swab from each participant. Prospective study participants could optionally give additional blood draws and questionnaires over an approximately 2-month period. Blood samples from the prospective study were shipped frozen or at room temperature prior to DNA extraction. CDR1 and CDR2 (MNHEY, SVGAGI) derive from the germline V gene. Trimming leaves V shorter by 2 bases and J shorter by 5 bases, with the junction holding 11 bases beyond the gene matches. The CDR3 runs 16 residues from the cysteine to the phenylalanine. The DNA shown is the 48-base CDR3, in frame from base 1.

Study-wide findings and limitations: The quantity of clinical and demographic metadata differed by source and by participant and was supplied without curation.

Sequencing used PBMCs or T cells enriched from blood (not recorded which). Recombination linked TRBV6-5 to TRBJ1-1, and 7 junction bases match TRBD1. This sequence originates from a woman between 40 and 50 years old with acute COVID-19. The DNA sequence reads TGTGCCAGCAGTTACGTTTCAAGGGGGCGAAGAACTGAAGCTTTCTTT. It specifies CASSYVSRGRRTEAFF.